The next 9 T cell receptor beta chains were all read from a single sample in a study of OX40 agonist ivuxolimab in advanced cancers. The table came from immunoSEQ multiplex PCR; TCRdb's copy has only in-frame clones and leaves some out. The sample contains around 130,000 clones, 90% to 95% of which appear only once. The sample here was CD4+ or CD8+ T cells sorted from blood, taken in a trial of the OX40 agonist ivuxolimab. The receptors were gathered from an adult with an advanced solid tumor such as melanoma, head and neck, liver or kidney cancer.

The J gene is TRBJ2-7, the V gene TRBV21-1; the table's D call, TRBD2, was not checked against the DNA. TRBV21-1 constitutes a pseudogene. The CDR3 is made up of 14 amino acids. The CDR3 reads CASTKLAGGSEQYF. The CDR3 nucleotides read TGTGCCAGCACCAAACTAGCGGGAGGGAGCGAGCAGTACTTC.

This chain joins TRBV7-9 and TRBJ2-7; 10 bases line up with TRBD2. The germline V gene has CDR1 SEHNR and CDR2 FQNEAQ (reference sequence). CDR3 length: 17 amino acids. The V and J ends lost 5 bases and 5 bases, in that order; junction bases with no gene match: 15. The CDR3 nucleotides are TGTGCCAGCAGCCTAAAGCCCATCCCGGGACTAGCGAACGAGCAGTACTTC. Protein: CASSLKPIPGLANEQYF. Filled out from reference TRBV7-9 and TRBJ2-7, the complete variable domain reads DTGVSQNPRHKITKRGQNVTFRCDPISEHNRLYWYRQTLGQGPEFLTYFQNEAQLEKSRLLSDRFSAERPKGSFSTLEIQRTEQGDSAMYLCASSLKPIPGLANEQYFGPGTRLTVT.

The rearrangement joins TRBV10-1 to TRBJ2-7; possible D gene TRBD2, 5 bases. Germline V gene sequence: CDR1 WNHNN, CDR2 SYGVQD (reference sequence). Trimming stripped 11 bases from V and 0 bases from J, with 17 bases between. The CDR3 is 14 residues long. The CDR3 DNA follows: TGCGCCTCACGTCATAGCGCGCGCTCCTACGAGCAGTACTTC. This codes for CASRHSARSYEQYF.

V usage is TRBV7-3 and J usage is TRBJ2-1; D not resolved. CDR3 size: 15 residues. CDR1 is SGHTA, CDR2 FQGTGA, per germline. Trimming shortened V by 4 bases and J by 0 bases, and 10 bases separated the two germline ends. The DNA of the CDR3 is TGTGCCAGCAGCTACAGCCAGAGCTCCTACAATGAGCAGTTCTTC. Translation gives CASSYSQSSYNEQFF.

V usage is TRBV28 and J usage is TRBJ1-1; 9 bases align to TRBD1. Trimming at V came to 6 bases and at J to 7 bases, leaving 9 bases not matched to a gene. The CDR3 runs to 14 residues. In germline, CDR1 is MDHEN, CDR2 SYDVKM. In DNA, the CDR3 is TGTGCCAGCAGCCAAACCGGACAGGGGCATGAAGCTTTCTTT. Its translation is CASSQTGQGHEAFF.

The J gene is TRBJ1-2, the V gene TRBV28, with 8 bases aligning to TRBD1. The CDR3 covers 15 residues. After removal of 5 bases from V and 2 bases from J, the junction contained 7 bases not matched to a gene. Germline lookup yields CDR1 MDHEN and CDR2 SYDVKM. CDR3 amino acids: CASSPPGQGNYGYTF. CDR3 sequence (DNA): TGTGCCAGCAGTCCCCCCGGACAGGGCAACTATGGCTACACCTTC.

The V call is TRBV6-1, the J call TRBJ1-5; no clear D. V dropped 4 bases and J dropped 0 bases, with 13 bases sitting between them. Germline CDR1 and CDR2: MNHNS and SASEGT. CDR3 size: 16 residues. The DNA for the CDR3 is TGTGCCAGCAGTGGGGCATTGCTCCTTAGCAATCAGCCCCAGCATTTT. Translated, it gives CASSGALLLSNQPQHF.

The table lists this clone with a few counts. The genes are TRBV30 and TRBJ1-1; 7 bases map to TRBD1. This CDR3 is 15 amino acids long. CDR1 and CDR2 from the germline V gene are GTSNPN and SVGIG (reference sequence). V dropped 0 bases and J dropped 2; count of bases not matched to a gene: 6. The CDR3 DNA sequence: TGTGCCTGGAGTGTACAGGGGACATACAACACTGAAGCTTTCTTT. Protein product: CAWSVQGTYNTEAFF.

J is TRBJ2-7 and V is TRBV6-5; TRBD1 matches at 7 bases. The CDR3 loop spans 15 amino acids. The V gene's germline CDR1 is MNHEY and CDR2 SVGAGI. J gave up 1 base and V 5 bases, and 8 bases lay outside the gene matches. CDR3 loop: CASSKDPTGSYEQYF. The CDR3 DNA reads TGTGCCAGCAGTAAAGACCCGACAGGGTCCTACGAGCAGTACTTC.